This TCR beta chain stems from a study of vaccination effects on CD4 cells after COVID-19. Study results and limitations: Substantial clonal contraction characterized both infection- and vaccine-induced clones late after vaccination.

Using viral peptide pools, the ViraFEST assay grew out antigen-specific CD4+ T cells prior to sequencing. When 10 to 11 days of culture had elapsed, CD4+ T cells were isolated. Absence of prior SARS-CoV-2 infection characterized the vaccine recipients, who showed negative nucleocapsid antibodies. V was pared by 0 bases and J by 6 bases, with 13 bases of the junction left unmatched. The CDR3 contains 18 residues. Germline CDR1 SGHTA, CDR2 FQGNSA. The table came from immunoSEQ multiplex PCR; TCRdb's copy has only in-frame clones and leaves some out. The data show about 41,000 clones, more than 60% seen once. In this sample, this clone turned up a few times. The antigen remains unidentified.

The chain joins TRBV7-2 to TRBJ2-2; 7 bases match TRBD1. The TCR sequence derives from a human donor who received a COVID-19 vaccine. The sample consisted of CD4+ T cells from PBMCs cultured with HCoV-OC43 spike peptides, taken before COVID-19 vaccination. The subset here: HCoV-OC43 spike overlapping peptide pool stimulation. The CDR3 spells CASSLAARRQGSAGELFF. Written as DNA, the CDR3 is TGTGCCAGCAGCTTAGCTGCACGCCGACAGGGAAGCGCCGGGGAGCTGTTTTTT.